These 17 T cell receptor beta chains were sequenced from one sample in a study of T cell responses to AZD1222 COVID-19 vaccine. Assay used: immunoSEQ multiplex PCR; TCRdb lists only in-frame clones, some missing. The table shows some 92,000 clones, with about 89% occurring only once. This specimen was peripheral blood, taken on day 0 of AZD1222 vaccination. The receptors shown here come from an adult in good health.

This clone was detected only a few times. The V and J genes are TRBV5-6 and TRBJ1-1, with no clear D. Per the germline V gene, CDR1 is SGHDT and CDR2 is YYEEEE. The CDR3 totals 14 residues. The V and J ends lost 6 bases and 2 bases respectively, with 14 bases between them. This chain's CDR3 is CASTWQALNTEAFF. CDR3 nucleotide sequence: TGTGCCAGCACGTGGCAGGCCTTAAACACTGAAGCTTTCTTT.

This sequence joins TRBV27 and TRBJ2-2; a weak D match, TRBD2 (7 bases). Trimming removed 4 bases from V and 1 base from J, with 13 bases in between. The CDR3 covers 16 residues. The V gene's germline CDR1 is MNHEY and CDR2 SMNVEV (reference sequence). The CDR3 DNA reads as TGTGCCAGCAGTTCCCGGGGGGCCCTGAACACCGGGGAGCTGTTTTTT. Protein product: CASSSRGALNTGELFF.

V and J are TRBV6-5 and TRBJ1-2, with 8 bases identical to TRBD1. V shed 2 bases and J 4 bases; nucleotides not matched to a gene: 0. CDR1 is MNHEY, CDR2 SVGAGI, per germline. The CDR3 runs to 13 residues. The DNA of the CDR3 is TGTGCCAGCAGTTACACAGGGGGCTATGGCTACACCTTC. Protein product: CASSYTGGYGYTF.

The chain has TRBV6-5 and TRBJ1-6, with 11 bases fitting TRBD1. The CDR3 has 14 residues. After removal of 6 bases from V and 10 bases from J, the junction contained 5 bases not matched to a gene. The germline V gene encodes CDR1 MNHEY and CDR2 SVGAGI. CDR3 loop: CASSPGQGASPLHF. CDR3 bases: TGTGCCAGCAGCCCAGGACAGGGGGCATCACCCCTCCACTTT.

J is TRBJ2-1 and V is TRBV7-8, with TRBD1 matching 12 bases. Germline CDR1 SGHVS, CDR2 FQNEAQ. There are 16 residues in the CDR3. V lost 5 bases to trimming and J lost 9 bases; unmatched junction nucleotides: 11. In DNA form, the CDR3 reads TGTGCCAGCAGCCCTGGGGGGACAGGGGGCCCGGGTGAGCAGTTCTTC. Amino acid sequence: CASSPGGTGGPGEQFF.

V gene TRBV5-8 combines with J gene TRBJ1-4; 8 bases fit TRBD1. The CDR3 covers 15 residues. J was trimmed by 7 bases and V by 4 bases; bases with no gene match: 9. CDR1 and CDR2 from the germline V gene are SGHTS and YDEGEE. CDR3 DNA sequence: TGTGCCAGCAGCGCCCGGACAGGGTCGCGTGAAAAACTGTTTTTT. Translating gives CASSARTGSREKLFF.

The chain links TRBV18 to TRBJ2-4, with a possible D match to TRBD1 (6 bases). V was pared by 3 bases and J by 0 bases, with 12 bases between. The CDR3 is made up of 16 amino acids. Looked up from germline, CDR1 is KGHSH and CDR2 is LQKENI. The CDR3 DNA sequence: TGTGCCAGCTCACCTAAGGACAGCCTAGCCAAAAACATTCAGTACTTC. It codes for CASSPKDSLAKNIQYF.

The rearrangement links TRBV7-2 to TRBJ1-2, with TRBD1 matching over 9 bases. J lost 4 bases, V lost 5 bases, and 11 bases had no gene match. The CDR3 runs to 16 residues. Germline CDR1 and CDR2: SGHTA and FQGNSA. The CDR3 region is CASSPFTPGQGYGYTF. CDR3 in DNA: TGTGCCAGCAGCCCCTTTACACCGGGACAGGGCTATGGCTACACCTTC. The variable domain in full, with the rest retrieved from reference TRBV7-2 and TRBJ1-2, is GAGVSQSPSNKVTEKGKDVELRCDPISGHTALYWYRQSLGQGLEFLIYFQGNSAPDKSGLPSDRFSAERTGGSVSTLTIQRTQQEDSAVYLCASSPFTPGQGYGYTFGSGTRLTVV.

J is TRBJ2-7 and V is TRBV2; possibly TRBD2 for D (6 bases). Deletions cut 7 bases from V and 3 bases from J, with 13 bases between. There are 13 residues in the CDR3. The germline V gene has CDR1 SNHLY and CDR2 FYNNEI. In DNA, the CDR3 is TGTGCCAGCAACGGGGGACTGGGCTACGAGCAGTACTTC. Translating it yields CASNGGLGYEQYF.

The CDR3 here is CASSSQRASSGNTIYF. CDR3 nucleotide sequence: TGTGCCAGCAGCTCGCAGAGGGCGAGCTCTGGAAACACCATATATTTT. This chain joins TRBV7-8 and TRBJ1-3, with D unresolved. The CDR3 is made up of 16 amino acids. V lost 4 bases and J 0 bases, leaving 13 bases between the germline ends. Per germline, CDR1 SGHVS and CDR2 FQNEAQ. The full variable domain, in which reference TRBV7-8 and TRBJ1-3 provide the parts outside the CDR3, is GAGVSQSPRYKVAKRGQDVALRCDPISGHVSLFWYQQALGQGPEFLTYFQNEAQLDKSGLPSDRFFAERPEGSVSTLKIQRTQQEDSAVYLCASSSQRASSGNTIYFGEGSWLTVV.

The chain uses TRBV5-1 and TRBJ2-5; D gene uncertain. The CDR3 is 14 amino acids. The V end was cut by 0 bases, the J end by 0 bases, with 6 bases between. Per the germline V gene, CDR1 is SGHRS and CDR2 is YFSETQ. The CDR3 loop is CASSLVGYQETQYF. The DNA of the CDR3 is TGCGCCAGCAGCTTGGTAGGGTACCAAGAGACCCAGTACTTC. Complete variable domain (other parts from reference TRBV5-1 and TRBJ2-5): KAGVTQTPRYLIKTRGQQVTLSCSPISGHRSVSWYQQTPGQGLQFLFEYFSETQRNKGNFPGRFSGRQFSNSRSEMNVSTLELGDSALYLCASSLVGYQETQYFGPGTRLLVL.

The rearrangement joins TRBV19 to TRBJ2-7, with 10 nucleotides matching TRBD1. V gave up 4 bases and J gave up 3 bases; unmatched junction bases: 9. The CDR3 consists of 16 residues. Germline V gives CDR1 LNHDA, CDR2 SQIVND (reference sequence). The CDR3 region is CASSTSQGTGDYEQYF. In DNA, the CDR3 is TGTGCCAGTAGTACCTCTCAGGGGACAGGGGACTACGAGCAGTACTTC.

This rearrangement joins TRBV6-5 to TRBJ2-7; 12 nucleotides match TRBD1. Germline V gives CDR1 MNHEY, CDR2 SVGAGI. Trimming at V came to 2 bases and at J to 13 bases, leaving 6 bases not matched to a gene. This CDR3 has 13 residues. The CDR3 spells CASSYRGQGALYF. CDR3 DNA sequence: TGTGCCAGCAGTTACCGGGGACAGGGGGCTCTCTACTTC.

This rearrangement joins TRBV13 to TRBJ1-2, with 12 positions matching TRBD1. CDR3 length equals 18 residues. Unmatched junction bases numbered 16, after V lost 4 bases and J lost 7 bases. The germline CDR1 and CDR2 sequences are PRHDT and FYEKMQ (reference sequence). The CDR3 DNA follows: TGTGCCAGCAGCTCCCCACCCTACCGGGACAGGGGGCAAAGTGGCTACACCTTC. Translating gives CASSSPPYRDRGQSGYTF.

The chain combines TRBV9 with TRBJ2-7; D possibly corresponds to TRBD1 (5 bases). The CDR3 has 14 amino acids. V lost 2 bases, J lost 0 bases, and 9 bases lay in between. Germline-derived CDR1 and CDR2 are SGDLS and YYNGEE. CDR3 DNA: TGTGCCAGCAGCGTCACAGGTAACTCCTACGAGCAGTACTTC. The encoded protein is CASSVTGNSYEQYF.

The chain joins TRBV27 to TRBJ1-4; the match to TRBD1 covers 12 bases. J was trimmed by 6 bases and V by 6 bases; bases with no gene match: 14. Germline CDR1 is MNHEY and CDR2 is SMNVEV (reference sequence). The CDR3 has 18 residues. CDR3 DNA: TGTGCCAGCAGCCGCGATCCGGGACAGGGGGCGAAGGATGAAAAACTGTTTTTT. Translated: CASSRDPGQGAKDEKLFF.

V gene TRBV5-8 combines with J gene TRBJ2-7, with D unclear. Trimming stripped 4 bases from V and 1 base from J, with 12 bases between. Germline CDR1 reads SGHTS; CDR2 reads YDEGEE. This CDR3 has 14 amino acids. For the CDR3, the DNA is TGTGCCAGCAGCACAGACCCGATTTCCTACGAGCAGTACTTC. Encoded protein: CASSTDPISYEQYF.